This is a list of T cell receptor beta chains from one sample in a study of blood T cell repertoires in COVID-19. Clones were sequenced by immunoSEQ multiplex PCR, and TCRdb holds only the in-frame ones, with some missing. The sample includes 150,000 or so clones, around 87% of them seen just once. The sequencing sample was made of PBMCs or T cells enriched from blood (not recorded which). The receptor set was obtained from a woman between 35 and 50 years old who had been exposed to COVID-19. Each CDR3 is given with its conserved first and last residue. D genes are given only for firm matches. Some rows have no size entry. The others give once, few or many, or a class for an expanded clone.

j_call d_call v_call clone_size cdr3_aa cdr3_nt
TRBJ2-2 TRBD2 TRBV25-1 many CASSGLSGNAGELFF TGTGCCAGCAGTGGCCTCAGCGGGAACGCCGGGGAGCTGTTTTTT
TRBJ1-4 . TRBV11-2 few CASSLGPPDAVNEKLFF TGTGCCAGCAGCTTAGGGCCCCCCGATGCCGTTAATGAAAAACTGTTTTTT
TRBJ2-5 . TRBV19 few CASSMVQGGGKTQYF TGTGCCAGTAGTATGGTTCAGGGAGGGGGAAAGACCCAGTACTTC
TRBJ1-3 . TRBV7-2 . CASSTSSGNTIYF TGTGCCAGCAGCACCAGCTCTGGAAACACCATATATTTT
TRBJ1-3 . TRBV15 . CATTDRDTRNTIYF TGTGCCACCACCGACCGGGACACTCGAAACACCATATATTTT
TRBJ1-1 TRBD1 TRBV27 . CASSPRSGTVNTEAFF TGTGCCAGCAGTCCCAGATCGGGGACAGTGAACACTGAAGCTTTCTTT
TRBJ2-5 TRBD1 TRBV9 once CASSTRTGHQETQYF TGTGCCAGCAGCACCCGGACAGGACACCAAGAGACCCAGTACTTC
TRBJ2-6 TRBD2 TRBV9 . CASSRGLAGTSGANVLTF TGTGCCAGCAGCAGGGGACTAGCGGGGACCTCTGGGGCCAACGTCCTGACTTTC
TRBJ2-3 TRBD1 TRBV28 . CASTKRGRRSDTQYF TGTGCCAGCACCAAGAGGGGGCGGAGGTCAGATACGCAGTATTTT
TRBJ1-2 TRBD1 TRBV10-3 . CAISDGTGKGYTF TGTGCCATCAGCGACGGGACAGGGAAAGGCTACACCTTC
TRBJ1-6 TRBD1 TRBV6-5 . CASSRDRDNSPLHF TGTGCCAGCAGCCGGGACAGGGATAATTCACCCCTCCACTTT
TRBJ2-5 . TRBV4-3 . CASSQEARQETQYF TGCGCCAGCAGCCAAGAGGCGCGGCAAGAGACCCAGTACTTC
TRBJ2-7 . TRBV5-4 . CASSLVSGSFEQYF TGTGCCAGCAGCTTGGTGTCGGGATCTTTCGAGCAGTACTTC
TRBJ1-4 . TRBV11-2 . CASSLWGVANEKLFF TGTGCCAGCAGCTTATGGGGGGTAGCTAATGAAAAACTGTTTTTT
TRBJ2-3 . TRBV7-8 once CASSVTGTTSTDTQYF TGTGCCAGCAGCGTCACCGGGACAACTAGCACAGATACGCAGTATTTT
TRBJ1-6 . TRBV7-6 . CASSLERGSPLHF TGTGCCAGCAGCTTAGAGCGGGGTTCACCCCTCCACTTT
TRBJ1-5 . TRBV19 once CASGQNHQPQHF TGTGCCAGTGGACAGAATCATCAGCCCCAGCATTTT
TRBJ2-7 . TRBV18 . CASSPDSILEQYF TGTGCCAGCTCACCAGACAGTATCCTTGAGCAGTACTTC